The 3 T cell receptor beta chains presented below share a single source sample, sequenced in a study of T cell responses to AZD1222 COVID-19 vaccine. Using immunoSEQ multiplex PCR, the repertoire was profiled, and TCRdb retains in-frame clones only, with some absent. The table has some 82,000 clones, just under 90% seen once. The sample consisted of peripheral blood, taken on day 0 of AZD1222 vaccination. The source of these receptors is an adult in good health.

In DNA form, the CDR3 reads TGTGCCAGTATAGGGAGCTCCTACGAGCAGTACTTC. This encodes CASIGSSYEQYF. The V gene is TRBV27, the J gene TRBJ2-7, with D possibly matching TRBD2 (5 bases). CDR1 and CDR2 from the germline V gene are MNHEY and SMNVEV (reference sequence). This CDR3 has 12 residues. V was clipped by 9 bases and J by 0 bases, with 9 bases between them.

The rearrangement uses TRBV7-2 and TRBJ1-5; D may be TRBD1 (5 bases). The V and J ends lost 2 bases and 7 bases respectively, with 9 bases between them. The germline CDR1 and CDR2 sequences are SGHTA and FQGNSA. The CDR3 has 13 residues. The CDR3 DNA sequence: TGTGCCAGCAGCTTAAGGGGTGGCCAGCCCCAGCATTTT. It is translated as CASSLRGGQPQHF.

V is TRBV5-1 and J is TRBJ1-1; D gene uncertain. The germline gives CDR1 SGHRS, CDR2 YFSETQ. Trimming removed 2 bases from V and 1 base from J, with 6 bases in between. This CDR3 comprises 13 residues. The CDR3 DNA sequence: TGCGCCAGCAGCTTCGAAGCGAACACTGAAGCTTTCTTT. It codes for CASSFEANTEAFF. The whole variable domain, remainder taken from reference TRBV5-1 and TRBJ1-1, is KAGVTQTPRYLIKTRGQQVTLSCSPISGHRSVSWYQQTPGQGLQFLFEYFSETQRNKGNFPGRFSGRQFSNSRSEMNVSTLELGDSALYLCASSFEANTEAFFGQGTRLTVV.